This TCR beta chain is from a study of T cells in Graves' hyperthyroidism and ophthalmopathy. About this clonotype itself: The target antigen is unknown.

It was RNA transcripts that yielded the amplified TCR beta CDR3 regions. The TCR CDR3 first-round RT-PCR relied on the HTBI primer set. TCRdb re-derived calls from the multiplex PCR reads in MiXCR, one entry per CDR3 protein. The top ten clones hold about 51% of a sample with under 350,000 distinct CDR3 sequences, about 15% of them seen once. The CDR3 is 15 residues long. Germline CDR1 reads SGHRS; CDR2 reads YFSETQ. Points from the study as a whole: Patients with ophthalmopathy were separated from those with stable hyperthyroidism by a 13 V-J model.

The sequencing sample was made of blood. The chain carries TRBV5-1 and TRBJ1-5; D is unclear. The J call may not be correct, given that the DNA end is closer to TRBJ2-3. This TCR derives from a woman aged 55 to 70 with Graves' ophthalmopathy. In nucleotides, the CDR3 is TGCGCCAGCAGCTCCCTTAAAAGGAGCAATCAGCCCCAGTATTTT. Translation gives CASSSLKRSNQPQYF.